Included here is one TCR beta chain sequence, with context. These data come from a study of blood T cell repertoires in COVID-19. On the study more broadly: The study drew acute and convalescent COVID-19 samples from the United States, Italy and Spain. From T cells, B-cell-depleted T cells, or PBMCs came the material, which was cDNA or gDNA.

Authors' analysis steps: Estimated nucleated cell counts came from reference gene primer amplification. The repertoire was sequenced with immunoSEQ multiplex PCR; TCRdb's copy has only in-frame clones and lacks some. The V and J calls and clone size were taken over from that table, and D and trimming were inferred from the DNA. The sample holds 300,000 to 350,000 clones, around 82% seen once. In germline, CDR1 is GTSNPN, CDR2 SVGIG (reference sequence). The CDR3 runs to 16 residues. V was clipped by 2 bases and J by 10 bases, with 21 bases between them. The chain combines TRBV30 with TRBJ1-6; TRBD1 is a possible D gene (5 bases). What was sequenced was peripheral blood. This sequence originates from a man between 25 and 39 years old with active or convalescent COVID-19. For the CDR3, the DNA is TGTGCCTGGAGTCCTGGGCAGGGAGGTCCCCTATCACCCCTCCACTTT. Translated: CAWSPGQGGPLSPLHF.